This is a list of T cell receptor beta chains from one sample in a study of cytomegalovirus exposure and HLA in healthy donors. Some clones are missing from TCRdb's copy, which holds only in-frame ones; the method was immunoSEQ multiplex PCR. Among some 180,000 clones listed, more than 65% were seen once. The specimen sequenced was PBMCs. The receptors come from a female donor in good health and CMV-seronegative. The CDR3 runs from the conserved cysteine through the conserved F or W. A D gene is named only where the DNA matches it firmly. Where a row states a size, it is once, few, many or the class of an expanded clone; other rows omit it.

CDR3nt | CDR3aa | v_gene | abundance | d_gene | j_gene
TGTGCCAGCAGCTCCGAAGCACAGGGGGTTAAGTATGAGCAGTTCTTC | CASSSEAQGVKYEQFF | TRBV4-2 | NA | TRBD1 | TRBJ2-1
TGTGCCAGCAGCTTAACGATCGGCGGCGCCGAGCAGTACTTC | CASSLTIGGAEQYF | TRBV7-3 | NA | NA | TRBJ2-7
TGTGCCAGCAAAGACAGGCCCTCCTCCTACGAGCAGTACTTC | CASKDRPSSYEQYF | TRBV2 | NA | NA | TRBJ2-7
TGTGCCAGCAGCTTGGAGAGAATGAACACTGAAGCTTTCTTT | CASSLERMNTEAFF | TRBV11-2 | NA | NA | TRBJ1-1
TGTGCCAGCAGCGTAGTGGACTATGTGGGGGGGGAGCTGTTTTTT | CASSVVDYVGGELFF | TRBV9 | NA | NA | TRBJ2-2
TGTGCCAGCAGCTTAGGGGTTAGTGCCAGTGGGAGCAGAACCTACGAGCAGTACTTC | CASSLGVSASGSRTYEQYF | TRBV11-2 | NA | NA | TRBJ2-7
TGTGCCAGCAGCTCAGGGTGGGGTTACTCCTACGAGCAGTACTTC | CASSSGWGYSYEQYF | TRBV11-2 | few | NA | TRBJ2-7
TGCAGCGTCCTGACTAGCGGGTACTACAATGAGCAGTTCTTC | CSVLTSGYYNEQFF | TRBV29-1 | NA | TRBD2 | TRBJ2-1
TGCGCCAGCAGCTTGGACGCCCTCCGGGGGAAAAACATTCAGTACTTC | CASSLDALRGKNIQYF | TRBV5-1 | NA | NA | TRBJ2-4
TGTGCCACCCGTGAAAAACTGTTTTTT | CATREKLFF | TRBV21-1 | NA | NA | TRBJ1-4